This T cell receptor (beta chain) was found in a study of cytotoxic CD8 clonotypes in ibrutinib-treated CLL. This clone came up a few times. The CDR3 contains 12 residues. Trimming cost V 3 bases and J 11 bases, with 14 bases left between them. Germline CDR1 and CDR2: GTSNPN and SVGIG (reference sequence). Here immunoSEQ multiplex PCR was the method, and the copy in TCRdb shows in-frame clones only, minus some. Of about 140,000 clones in the sample, approximately 80% are singletons; the top ten hold 7.5% to 9%. The material was PBMCs, obtained after 36 months of ibrutinib treatment. The chain recombines TRBV30 with TRBJ2-1; no clear D gene. The clonotype was recovered from a human donor with chronic lymphocytic leukemia. CDR3 sequence (DNA): TGTGCCTGGAGCCACGGGTCTAGGAAGCAGTTCTTC. Translating gives CAWSHGSRKQFF. Filled out from reference TRBV30 and TRBJ2-1, the complete variable domain reads SQTIHQWPATLVQPVGSPLSLECTVEGTSNPNLYWYRQAAGRGLQLLFYSVGIGQISSEVPQNLSASRPQDRQFILSSKKLLLSDSGFYLCAWSHGSRKQFFGPGTRLTVL.